This TCR beta chain was recovered during a study of blood T cell repertoires in COVID-19. Study-level background: Some COVID-19 samples were acute and others convalescent; all came from the United States, Italy and Spain. PBMCs, B-cell-depleted T cells, or T cells provided the cDNA or gDNA that made up the material.

The Seattle patients joined while their infection was active and were tracked longitudinally afterward. The CDR3 has 14 amino acids. The V gene's germline CDR1 is SGHTA and CDR2 FQGTGA. V gave up 3 bases and J gave up 1 base, with 9 bases separating them. The table came from immunoSEQ multiplex PCR; TCRdb's copy has only in-frame clones and leaves some out. This sample has over 200,000 clones, with approximately 90% found just once. This clonotype originated in a man younger than 45 with COVID-19, enrolled during active disease. Sequenced sample: peripheral blood. This chain uses TRBV7-3 with TRBJ1-1; TRBD1 is a possible D gene (5 bases). The CDR3 loop reads CASSLEGQNTEAFF. CDR3 in DNA: TGTGCCAGCAGCTTGGAGGGGCAGAACACTGAAGCTTTCTTT.